This TCR beta chain was obtained from a study of CD8 T cells in ankylosing spondylitis. As for this clonotype: Antigen unknown.

CDR1 and CDR2 (germline): DFQATT, SNEGSKA (reference sequence). This CDR3 is 12 amino acids long. Deletions cut 5 bases from V and 3 bases from J, with 8 bases between. TCRdb passed the 5' RACE reads through MiXCR, listing each CDR3 protein once. The data show 670,000 or so distinct CDR3 sequences, roughly 20% seen once. Study outcomes and limitations: Reportedly, significant enrichment of disease-linked clones occurred in matched ankylosing spondylitis synovial fluid. A TCR beta motif made of under 10 highly homologous variants seemed typical of ankylosing spondylitis blood.

This clonotype was sampled from a male donor with ankylosing spondylitis. Source material: blood, either unsorted or a sorted T cell fraction (not recorded which). The chain has TRBV20-1 and TRBJ1-5; D is uncertain. CDR3 nucleotide sequence: TGCAGTGCTCTGACGGCCAATCAGCCCCAGCATTTT. Residues: CSALTANQPQHF.